This T cell receptor (beta chain) was recorded in a study of T cells in Graves' hyperthyroidism and ophthalmopathy (dated by TCRdb to the late 2010s). General notes on the study: Peripheral blood was sampled at the time of initial diagnosis, prior to any treatment. To identify distinguishing TCR V-J signatures, a discovery cohort of roughly 100 patients was used, comprising 43 with Graves' ophthalmopathy and some 60 with stable Graves' hyperthyroidism. Whether ophthalmopathy could be predicted prospectively was tested in an independent validation cohort made up of under 20 hyperthyroidism patients plus 17 patients who later progressed to ophthalmopathy. The approximately 90 discovery patients were randomly split 7:3 into training and test sets. Thyroid tissue and blood T-cell repertoires from several Graves' hyperthyroidism patients were also compared in the study. Once sampling was done, hyperthyroidism patients were given methimazole at a starting dose of 30 mg daily, whereas ophthalmopathy patients were given high-dose intravenous methylprednisolone. The paper reports TCR Vbeta CDR3 sequencing of roughly 140 peripheral blood samples: around 45 ophthalmopathy, over 70 hyperthyroidism and around 17 progressor patients. Overall study outcomes, separate from this receptor: Most expanded thyroid clonotypes (frequency above 0.001) were also detected in blood, suggesting blood repertoires may reflect thyroid immune responses. No statistical method was used to set the sample size in advance, and investigators knew the group allocation. A model built on a 13 V-J signature distinguished ophthalmopathy from stable hyperthyroidism, reaching roughly 88% sensitivity and about 81% specificity in cross-validation and 80%/75% in testing. In validation, progression to ophthalmopathy was predicted by the model with 70.59% sensitivity and 72% to 80% specificity, a median of approximately 6.5 months before onset.

TCR beta CDR3 regions were amplified from RNA transcripts. A first-round RT-PCR of the TCR CDR3 used the HTBI primer set with the Qiagen OneStep RT-PCR kit. Libraries were constructed in a second round of multiplex PCR, after which size selection and purification were carried out. The libraries were sequenced on an Illumina HiSeq2000 using paired-end 100 bp reads. The study's processing was this. Raw data were processed with SOAPnuke, discarding reads with adapters, uncalled bases, mean Phred below 15, or no exact constant-primer or identifier match. High-quality paired reads were merged using COPE v1.2.5, and each unique nucleotide sequence was defined as a clonotype. MiTCR v1.1 was used to align the clonotypes against IMGT TRBV, TRBD and TRBJ reference segments. The analysis was restricted to V-J combinations with a frequency above 0.0001, which together covered about 99% of the repertoires. A TCS score was defined as the ratio between F50 (clonal expansion) and ExV (chaos), using BLOSUM62-based TCRdist between CDR3 peptides within each V-J. Welch's t-statistics and random forest reduced just over 500 V-J features to roughly 13, which were used in a naive Bayes classifier (R e1071). Starting from the raw public reads, TCRdb applied fastp trimming at Q25, assembled clones with MiXCR and retained in-frame beta chains. Every distinct CDR3 protein forms one entry, paired with its most common genes and DNA. The V and J calls here are based on TCRdb, not the publication. This sample gives about 520,000 distinct CDR3 sequences in total; roughly 20% of them show up just once. About 25% of the sample goes to the ten largest clones.

The CDR3 measures 12 amino acids from cysteine to phenylalanine. The DNA shown is the 36-base CDR3, in frame from base 1. The junction shows trimming of 4 bases on V and 6 bases on J, plus 12 bases between the germline ends. CDR1 SQVTM and CDR2 ANQGSEA are derived from the germline V gene. Stable Graves' hyperthyroidism was defined as no progression to ophthalmopathy during 18 months of follow-up. Hyperthyroidism patients were aged 18 to 65 years and newly diagnosed, with disease duration of less than 2 months. Patients with uncontrolled infections, other autoimmune diseases, pregnancy or lactation were excluded. Diagnoses were established on the basis of clinical symptoms, serum thyroxine and TRAb, thyroid ultrasound, and orbital computed tomography. Ficoll-Paque density gradient centrifugation was used to isolate PBMCs from around 10 ml of fresh peripheral blood. Total RNA was extracted using Trizol reagent, and RNA quality was assessed on an Agilent 2100 Bioanalyzer.

This clonotype was seen at least ten times. The specificity of this receptor is unknown. No base quality information exists; no much larger clone differs at one position. This receptor chain uses TRBV29-1 and TRBJ1-1, with the identity of the D gene unclear. The source material was blood. The receptor was derived from a man between 18 and 35 years old with Graves' hyperthyroidism. This receptor carries the CDR3 CSVGDGRSEAFF. In nucleotides, the sequence is TGCAGCGTTGGGGATGGACGATCTGAAGCTTTCTTT.